Below, 32 T cell receptor beta chains from the same sample are listed, as sequenced in a study of cytotoxic CD8 clonotypes in ibrutinib-treated CLL. Produced via immunoSEQ multiplex PCR; TCRdb's table is partial and in-frame only. The sample lists 50,000 to 65,000 clones, over 60% occurring once. Sequencing used PBMCs, obtained after 12 months of ibrutinib treatment. The receptors here all came from a human donor with chronic lymphocytic leukemia.

The chain recombines TRBV7-8 with TRBJ2-5; D gene unclear. The CDR3 is 12 amino acids. The V gene lost 5 bases and the J gene lost 4 bases, with 8 bases spanning the gap. Germline V gives CDR1 SGHVS, CDR2 FQNEAQ. CDR3 sequence (DNA): TGTGCCAGCAGCGTCCGAGGAGAGACCCAGTACTTC. The encoded protein is CASSVRGETQYF.

This clone has only a few counts. V is TRBV28 and J is TRBJ2-2, with 10 bases lining up with TRBD1. CDR1 is MDHEN, CDR2 SYDVKM, per germline. This CDR3 spans 12 amino acids. The junction had 1 base not matched to a gene; V was cut back by 6 bases and J by 9 bases. DNA for the CDR3: TGTGCCAGCAGGACAGGGGGCTGGGAGCTGTTTTTT. This encodes CASRTGGWELFF.

There are a few counts of this clone. V and J are TRBV5-4 and TRBJ2-7, with 9 bases that match TRBD2. Trimming took 4 bases from V and 0 from J; bases not matched to a gene: 5. The CDR3 is 15 residues long. CDR1 and CDR2 (germline): SGHNT, YYREEE (reference sequence). The CDR3 protein is CASSPSSGISYEQYF. In DNA form, the CDR3 reads TGTGCCAGCAGCCCCTCTAGCGGGATCTCCTACGAGCAGTACTTC.

The table lists this clone with a few counts. The V call is TRBV6-5, the J call TRBJ2-7; 9 bases align to TRBD1. In germline, CDR1 is MNHEY, CDR2 SVGAGI. The CDR3 consists of 14 residues. The junction had 4 bases not matched to a gene; V was cut back by 6 bases and J by 1 base. This CDR3 is CASRRGQGSYEQYF. The CDR3 nucleotides are TGTGCCAGCAGGAGAGGACAGGGGTCCTACGAGCAGTACTTC.

This clone was seen a handful of times. This chain joins TRBV5-1 and TRBJ2-1; 9 nucleotides agree with TRBD2. This CDR3 has 15 residues. Trimming at V came to 4 bases and at J to 8 bases, leaving 10 bases not matched to a gene. Germline V gene data show CDR1 as SGHRS and CDR2 as YFSETQ. CDR3 protein: CASSAAGTSFHEQFF. The CDR3 nucleotides read TGCGCCAGCAGCGCTGCCGGGACTAGCTTCCATGAGCAGTTCTTC.

The genes are TRBV27 and TRBJ1-4; 7 nucleotides match TRBD1. Germline assignment: CDR1 MNHEY and CDR2 SMNVEV (reference sequence). V was clipped by 5 bases and J by 11 bases; unmatched bases: 8. The CDR3 totals 13 residues. As DNA, the CDR3 is TGTGCCAGCAGTACCCCAGACAGGGATAAACTGTTTTTT. It yields the protein CASSTPDRDKLFF. The complete variable domain, with remaining parts taken from reference TRBV27 and TRBJ1-4, reads EAQVTQNPRYLITVTGKKLTVTCSQNMNHEYMSWYRQDPGLGLRQIYYSMNVEVTDKGDVPEGYKVSRKEKRNFPLILESPSPNQTSLYFCASSTPDRDKLFFGSGTQLSVL.

The CDR3: CASSYGSFGGEKLFF. CDR3 sequence (DNA): TGTGCCAGCAGTTATGGCTCGTTTGGGGGAGAAAAACTGTTTTTT. This chain links TRBV6-6 with TRBJ1-4, with D possibly matching TRBD1 (5 bases). Germline lookup yields CDR1 MNHNY and CDR2 SVGAGI (reference sequence). This CDR3 is 15 amino acids long. The V and J ends lost 3 bases and 8 bases respectively, with 16 bases between them.

The chain has TRBV4-1 and TRBJ1-5, with D uncertain. This CDR3 has 16 amino acids. Trimming cost V 0 bases and J 6 bases, with 15 bases left between them. From germline, CDR1 is MGHRA and CDR2 YSYEKL. CDR3 in amino acids: CASSQDRGSALQPQHF. In nucleotides, the CDR3 is TGCGCCAGCAGCCAAGATCGGGGATCGGCCCTTCAGCCCCAGCATTTT.

This clone showed up just a few times. This chain joins TRBV4-1 and TRBJ2-3; unclear D gene. Deletions cut 2 bases from V and 3 bases from J, with 12 bases between. Germline V gene lookup returns CDR1 MGHRA and CDR2 YSYEKL. The CDR3 has 15 amino acids. CDR3 loop: CASSQFRQRTDTQYF. The CDR3 DNA reads as TGCGCCAGCAGCCAATTCCGACAAAGGACAGATACGCAGTATTTT.

J is TRBJ2-1 and V is TRBV5-5; 11 nucleotides agree with TRBD2. The germline V gene encodes CDR1 SGHKS and CDR2 YYEKEE (reference sequence). CDR3 length equals 15 residues. Trimming cost V 4 bases and J 3 bases; bases outside gene matches: 3. The CDR3 spells CASSPSGGLYNEQFF. For the CDR3, the DNA is TGTGCCAGCAGCCCTAGCGGGGGGCTCTACAATGAGCAGTTCTTC.

The chain carries TRBV6-6 and TRBJ2-3, with 10 bases matching TRBD2. The germline V gene encodes CDR1 MNHNY and CDR2 SVGAGI (reference sequence). The V segment lost 6 bases and the J segment 3 bases; nucleotides outside the gene matches: 6. The CDR3 extends over 15 amino acids. The CDR3 loop is CASSPGLAETDTQYF. CDR3 bases: TGTGCCAGCAGCCCCGGACTAGCGGAGACAGATACGCAGTATTTT.

The chain couples TRBV30 to TRBJ2-7, with TRBD2 matching 7 bases. After removal of 0 bases from V and 9 bases from J, the junction contained 2 bases not matched to a gene. CDR1 and CDR2 (germline): GTSNPN, SVGIG (reference sequence). The CDR3 has 11 residues. CDR3 residues: CAWSVREVQYF. The CDR3 nucleotides are TGTGCCTGGAGTGTTCGGGAGGTGCAGTACTTC.

The V gene is TRBV5-4, the J gene TRBJ2-1, with D hard to call. This CDR3 is built from 13 residues. CDR1 is SGHNT, CDR2 YYREEE, per germline (reference sequence). V was cut by 0 bases and J by 6 bases, with 7 bases left in between. This chain's CDR3 is CASSLGRVNEQFF. DNA of the CDR3: TGTGCCAGCAGCTTGGGTAGGGTCAATGAGCAGTTCTTC. Full variable domain (rest looked up from reference TRBV5-4 and TRBJ2-1): ETGVTQSPTHLIKTRGQQVTLRCSSQSGHNTVSWYQQALGQGPQFIFQYYREEENGRGNFPPRFSGLQFPNYSSELNVNALELDDSALYLCASSLGRVNEQFFGPGTRLTVL.

This chain connects TRBV11-1 to TRBJ2-5; D unclear. CDR1 and CDR2 from the germline V gene are SGHAT and FQDESV (reference sequence). This CDR3 spans 14 amino acids. The V and J ends lost 5 bases and 1 base respectively, with 11 bases between them. The CDR3 reads CASSQQRRQETQYF. The CDR3 region has the DNA TGTGCCAGCAGCCAACAGAGGCGCCAAGAGACCCAGTACTTC.

The rearrangement uses TRBV18 and TRBJ1-4; D remains ambiguous. The CDR3 is made up of 12 amino acids. The germline V gene has CDR1 KGHSH and CDR2 LQKENI. Trimming cost V 3 bases and J 8 bases, with 7 bases left between them. DNA for the CDR3: TGTGCCAGCTCACCGGAGCGGGAAAAACTGTTTTTT. It specifies CASSPEREKLFF.

The gene calls are TRBV6-1 and TRBJ1-2, with D unclear. CDR1 and CDR2 from the germline V gene are MNHNS and SASEGT. V was shortened by 2 bases and J by 3 bases, with 7 bases between the two germline ends. CDR3 length: 13 amino acids. The CDR3 coding sequence is TGTGCCAGCAGTGAACTTGGGGACTATGGCTACACCTTC. It encodes CASSELGDYGYTF.

The J gene is TRBJ2-1, the V gene TRBV5-4; 10 positions agree with TRBD1. Germline trimming cut 2 bases from V and 5 bases from J; bases unmatched to any gene: 4. CDR1 and CDR2 (germline): SGHNT, YYREEE (reference sequence). The CDR3 covers 15 residues. In nucleotides, the CDR3 is TGTGCCAGCAGCTTCGACAGGGGGCTTCACAATGAGCAGTTCTTC. Its translation: CASSFDRGLHNEQFF. The full variable domain, completed using reference TRBV5-4 and TRBJ2-1, is ETGVTQSPTHLIKTRGQQVTLRCSSQSGHNTVSWYQQALGQGPQFIFQYYREEENGRGNFPPRFSGLQFPNYSSELNVNALELDDSALYLCASSFDRGLHNEQFFGPGTRLTVL.

V gene TRBV18 combines with J gene TRBJ2-1; 11 nucleotides align to TRBD2. CDR1 is KGHSH, CDR2 LQKENI, per germline. The CDR3 loop spans 15 amino acids. V shed 6 bases and J 6 bases; nucleotides not matched to a gene: 7. In DNA form, the CDR3 reads TGTGCCAGCTCCCCCGGGACTAGCGGCATCAATGAGCAGTTCTTC. Amino acids: CASSPGTSGINEQFF. Full variable domain (rest looked up from reference TRBV18 and TRBJ2-1): NAGVMQNPRHLVRRRGQEARLRCSPMKGHSHVYWYRQLPEEGLKFMVYLQKENIIDESGMPKERFSAEFPKEGPSILRIQQVVRGDSAAYFCASSPGTSGINEQFFGPGTRLTVL.

The V gene is TRBV6-5, the J gene TRBJ2-7; the D gene is possibly TRBD2 (6 bases). This CDR3 comprises 15 residues. With 6 bases removed from V and 3 bases from J, the gap between germline ends came to 18 bases. Germline CDR1 reads MNHEY; CDR2 reads SVGAGI. DNA of the CDR3: TGTGCCAGCAGACGGGGACTGGCAAACTTCTACGAGCAGTACTTC. This encodes CASRRGLANFYEQYF.

This clone was detected only a few times. V gene TRBV5-6 combines with J gene TRBJ2-7, with a tentative D call TRBD2 (5 bases). Deletions cut 1 base from V and 4 bases from J, with 15 bases between. There are 15 residues in the CDR3. CDR1 SGHDT and CDR2 YYEEEE come from the germline V gene. For the CDR3, the DNA is TGTGCCAGCAGCTTGCGGGCGGGTATCCTATACGAGCAGTACTTC. Translating gives CASSLRAGILYEQYF.

The chain employs TRBV4-1 and TRBJ2-5; a possible D gene is TRBD1 (6 bases). The CDR3 spans 15 residues. The V gene's germline CDR1 is MGHRA and CDR2 YSYEKL. V gave up 0 bases and J gave up 3 bases, with 11 bases separating them. The CDR3 spells CASSQEMDRKETQYF. The DNA for the CDR3 is TGCGCCAGCAGCCAAGAAATGGACAGAAAAGAGACCCAGTACTTC.

This clone has only a few counts. V gene TRBV5-1 combines with J gene TRBJ1-1; D ambiguous. Germline CDR1 is SGHRS and CDR2 is YFSETQ. CDR3 length: 12 amino acids. V lost 3 bases and J lost 4, with 7 bases in between. CDR3 in amino acids: CASSSSSTEAFF. The CDR3 nucleotides are TGCGCCAGCAGCTCCTCTAGCACTGAAGCTTTCTTT.

The V call is TRBV30, the J call TRBJ2-4; no clear D. Germline CDR1 and CDR2: GTSNPN and SVGIG (reference sequence). The CDR3 runs 13 residues. Between the trimmed V and J ends, which lost 0 bases and 8 bases, there was a span of 11 bases. This CDR3 reads CAWSVGVGYIQYF. The CDR3 nucleotides are TGTGCCTGGAGTGTTGGGGTGGGATACATTCAGTACTTC. Full variable domain (rest looked up from reference TRBV30 and TRBJ2-4): SQTIHQWPATLVQPVGSPLSLECTVEGTSNPNLYWYRQAAGRGLQLLFYSVGIGQISSEVPQNLSASRPQDRQFILSSKKLLLSDSGFYLCAWSVGVGYIQYFGAGTRLSVL.

CDR3 amino acids: CASSSPGIQETQYF. The CDR3 DNA is TGTGCCAGCAGTTCGCCGGGTATCCAAGAGACCCAGTACTTC. The rearrangement links TRBV25-1 to TRBJ2-5, with no clear D. V was cut by 5 bases and J by 1 base, with 11 bases left in between. Germline lookup yields CDR1 MGHDK and CDR2 SYGVNS. This CDR3 region has 14 residues.

Details on this clone: Mismatch with germline at one junction end may stem from a read error. V gene TRBV7-7 combines with J gene TRBJ2-5, with a weak D call TRBD1 (5 bases). Germline V gene data show CDR1 as SSHAT and CDR2 as FNYEAQ (reference sequence). CDR3 length equals 14 residues. The CDR3 DNA is TGTGCTAGCAGTTCCACGACAGAACAAGAGACCCAGTACTTC. Amino acids: CASSSTTEQETQYF.

There are a few counts of this clone. This chain links TRBV10-3 with TRBJ2-1; D is perhaps TRBD1 or TRBD2 (5 bases each). The CDR3 is made up of 12 amino acids. V was shortened by 8 bases and J by 0 bases, with 5 bases between the two germline ends. Germline V gives CDR1 ENHRY, CDR2 SYGVKD. The CDR3 here is CAIGGSYNEQFF. CDR3 bases: TGTGCCATCGGGGGCTCCTACAATGAGCAGTTCTTC.

The chain combines TRBV7-3 with TRBJ2-1; 13 nucleotides agree with TRBD2. The CDR3 has 15 residues. Per the germline V gene, CDR1 is SGHTA and CDR2 is FQGTGA. Losses at the gene ends were 6 bases for V and 5 bases for J; bases not matched to a gene: 4. The CDR3 reads CASRTGTSGNNEQFF. CDR3 DNA: TGTGCCAGCAGGACCGGGACTAGCGGGAACAATGAGCAGTTCTTC.

The CDR3, as DNA: TGTGCCAGCAGCGTAGAGGGGGTAGCCAAAAACATTCAGTACTTC. This codes for CASSVEGVAKNIQYF. This chain uses TRBV9 with TRBJ2-4; tentative D call: TRBD1 (6 bases). Germline loops: CDR1 SGDLS, CDR2 YYNGEE. This CDR3 contains 15 residues. Trimming took off 0 bases at V and 0 bases at J, with 7 bases between the two ends.

About this clone: At one end, the junction sequence differs from germline, possibly due to a read error. This sequence joins TRBV9 and TRBJ1-5, with a tentative D call TRBD1 (5 bases). The CDR3 is made up of 16 amino acids. CDR1 is SGDLS and CDR2 is YYNGEE in the germline V gene. CDR3 nucleotides: TGTGCCAGCAGCGTAGGAGACAGTATTAGCTATCAGCCCCAGCATTTT. This encodes CASSVGDSISYQPQHF.

The J gene is TRBJ2-1, the V gene TRBV27, with D unclear. The length of the CDR3 is 14 residues. Germline V gene lookup returns CDR1 MNHEY and CDR2 SMNVEV (reference sequence). The germline V and J ends were trimmed by 3 bases and 2 bases, with 8 bases remaining between them. This CDR3 is CASSFRQAYNEQFF. For the CDR3, the DNA is TGTGCCAGCAGTTTTAGGCAGGCCTACAATGAGCAGTTCTTC.

V usage is TRBV19 and J usage is TRBJ1-1; TRBD1 aligns across 9 bases. Per germline, CDR1 LNHDA and CDR2 SQIVND (reference sequence). This CDR3 has 15 residues. Trimming at V came to 6 bases and at J to 1 base, leaving 6 bases not matched to a gene. The CDR3 loop reads CASRSGQGKNTEAFF. In DNA form, the CDR3 reads TGTGCCAGTAGATCAGGACAGGGGAAGAACACTGAAGCTTTCTTT.

The J gene is TRBJ2-2, the V gene TRBV28; D uncertain. The germline gives CDR1 MDHEN, CDR2 SYDVKM. The CDR3 spans 14 residues. Trimming removed 2 bases at V and 3 bases at J, with 7 bases between. The CDR3 DNA reads TGTGCCAGCAGTTTACCAGCGTACACCGGGGAGCTGTTTTTT. This encodes CASSLPAYTGELFF.